What follows are 6 T cell receptor beta chains derived from one specimen sequenced in a study of OX40 agonist ivuxolimab in advanced cancers. Using immunoSEQ multiplex PCR, the repertoire was profiled, and TCRdb retains in-frame clones only, with some absent. The data show around 76,000 clones, 75% to 85% seen once. Sample: CD4+ or CD8+ T cells sorted from blood, taken in a trial of the OX40 agonist ivuxolimab. The receptors shown here come from an adult with an advanced solid tumor such as melanoma, head and neck, liver or kidney cancer.

The J gene is TRBJ1-4, the V gene TRBV4-2; D not certain. Germline-derived CDR1 and CDR2 are LGHNA and YNFKEQ. The V gene lost 3 bases and the J gene lost 0 bases, with 17 bases spanning the gap. The CDR3 totals 18 residues. The CDR3 DNA reads as TGTGCCAGCAGCCACGCAACGTATTTAGCAACAACTAATGAAAAACTGTTTTTT. Amino acids: CASSHATYLATTNEKLFF.

Regarding this clone: At the DNA level, this CDR3 is encoded by other sequences in the same sample as well. The genes are TRBV27 and TRBJ2-1, with D tentatively TRBD1 or TRBD2 (7 bases each). V lost 5 bases, J lost 0 bases, and 23 bases lay in between. Germline-derived CDR1 and CDR2 are MNHEY and SMNVEV (reference sequence). The CDR3 is 19 amino acids. CDR3 bases: TGTGCCAGCAGTCCGACAGGGAGGGAGCCCCTAGGCTCCTACAATGAGCAGTTCTTC. This gives the protein CASSPTGREPLGSYNEQFF.

The chain uses TRBV15 and TRBJ2-3; possible D gene TRBD2, 7 bases. The CDR3 contains 16 residues. Germline lookup yields CDR1 LNHNV and CDR2 YYDKDF (reference sequence). Trimming pared 1 base from V and 9 bases from J, leaving 20 bases between. Written as DNA, the CDR3 is TGTGCCACCAGCAGAGGAGGAGGGGGGGCTGGTGCCACGCAGTATTTT. Translating it yields CATSRGGGGAGATQYF.

This chain joins TRBV6-5 and TRBJ1-3, with D unresolved. The V end was cut by 5 bases, the J end by 4 bases, with 9 bases between. CDR3 length: 13 amino acids. Germline V gene sequence: CDR1 MNHEY, CDR2 SVGAGI. DNA of the CDR3: TGTGCCAGCAGTGACCCGACGGGAAACACCATATATTTT. Amino acid sequence: CASSDPTGNTIYF.

This chain links TRBV5-8 with TRBJ2-5, with D possibly called TRBD1 or TRBD2 (5 bases each). The CDR3 covers 16 residues. Deletions cut 4 bases from V and 5 bases from J, with 21 bases between. Germline values: CDR1 SGHTS, CDR2 YDEGEE. Written as DNA, the CDR3 is TGTGCCAGCAGCCCCTATGGGGGTGGGTTGTGGGAGACCCAGTACTTC. Encoded protein: CASSPYGGGLWETQYF. Filled out from reference TRBV5-8 and TRBJ2-5, the complete variable domain reads EAGVTQSPTHLIKTRGQQATLRCSPISGHTSVYWYQQALGLGLQFLLWYDEGEERNRGNFPPRFSGRQFPNYSSELNVNALELEDSALYLCASSPYGGGLWETQYFGPGTRLLVL.

This clone turned up a few times. The CDR3 nucleotides are TGTGCCAGCAATGAGAATGAGCAGTTCTTC. It yields the protein CASNENEQFF. The V gene is TRBV6-6, the J gene TRBJ2-1; D unclear. Germline V gene sequence: CDR1 MNHNY, CDR2 SVGAGI (reference sequence). V gave up 7 bases and J gave up 7 bases, with 5 bases separating them. The CDR3 runs 10 residues.